The T cell receptor (beta chain) described here comes from a study of control samples from healthy donors and cancer patients. TCRdb keeps only in-frame clones here, not all; method: immunoSEQ multiplex PCR. Of about 89,000 clones listed, approximately 87% are singletons. The source of this sequence is a woman aged 40 to 55 in good health. What was sequenced was blood.

DNA for the CDR3: TGTGCCATCAGTGATCGCAGGGGGACAGCGCTTTTGGATGGCTACACCTTC. This codes for CAISDRRGTALLDGYTF. The rearrangement uses TRBV10-3 and TRBJ1-2; TRBD1 matches 7 bases. The CDR3 contains 17 residues. The V gene end was trimmed by 3 bases and the J gene end by 6 bases; junction bases not matched to a gene: 16. The germline gives CDR1 ENHRY, CDR2 SYGVKD.